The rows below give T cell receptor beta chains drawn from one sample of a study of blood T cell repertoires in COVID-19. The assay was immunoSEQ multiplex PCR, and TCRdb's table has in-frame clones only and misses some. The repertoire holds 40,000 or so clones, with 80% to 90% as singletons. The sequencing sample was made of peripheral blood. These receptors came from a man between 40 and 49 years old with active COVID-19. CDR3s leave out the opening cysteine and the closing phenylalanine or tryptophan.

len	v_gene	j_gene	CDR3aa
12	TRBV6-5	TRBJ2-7	ASRGTGVTYEQY
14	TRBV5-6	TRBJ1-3	ASSWTGPSSGNTIY
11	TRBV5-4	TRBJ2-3	ASSPGTTDTQY
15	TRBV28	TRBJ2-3	ASSSLIGQGGPDTQY
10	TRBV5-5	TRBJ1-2	ASSLGQYGYT
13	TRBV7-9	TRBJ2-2	ASNVRVQGTGELF
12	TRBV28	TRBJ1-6	ASSLSSGRSPLH
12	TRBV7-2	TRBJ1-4	ASSLAGSGEKLF
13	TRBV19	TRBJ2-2	ASSINSGRAGELF
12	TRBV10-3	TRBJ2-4	AISESAAKNIQY
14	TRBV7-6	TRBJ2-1	ASSLISGGSYNEQF
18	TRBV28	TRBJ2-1	ASSLNPLAGGSSSGNEQF
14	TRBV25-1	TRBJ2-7	ASSGYSGTGTYEQY
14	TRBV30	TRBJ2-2	AWSVLATATTGELF
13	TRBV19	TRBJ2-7	ASSHRGLGLGEQY
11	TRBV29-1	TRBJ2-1	SVEAWQNNEQF
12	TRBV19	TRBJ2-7	ASSISGQSYEQY
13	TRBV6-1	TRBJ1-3	ASSDNGSSGNTIY
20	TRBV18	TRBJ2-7	ASSPTGTGRALALRHGTEQY
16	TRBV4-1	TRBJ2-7	ASSQDPNPGQGGYEQY
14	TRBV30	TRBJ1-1	AWSQGHLEVDTEAF
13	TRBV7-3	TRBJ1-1	ASSPGSGRNTEAF